What follows describes a single T cell receptor (beta chain). The sample originates from a study of T-cell memory formation after mild COVID-19. The 5'RACE method, run with constant-segment primers, produced TCR alpha and TCR beta cDNA libraries (carrying sample barcodes and UMIs). TCRdb called the 5' RACE reads again in MiXCR, with one record for every CDR3 protein. The table has fewer than 250,000 distinct CDR3 sequences, around 30% seen once. V lost 2 bases to trimming and J lost 3 bases, with 17 bases between them. CDR3 length: 16 amino acids. Germline values: CDR1 SGDLS, CDR2 YYNGEE. The sequenced sample consisted of PBMCs or a T cell subset sorted from them (not recorded which). The chain employs TRBV9 and TRBJ1-1; D gene unclear. The origin of this receptor is an adult woman who had mild COVID-19 (a few samples of this study predate the infection). Cell type and time point are not known. CDR3 amino acids: CASSVFSSVKDTEAFF. CDR3 nucleotide sequence: TGTGCCAGCAGCGTTTTCTCCAGCGTGAAGGACACTGAAGCTTTCTTT.